The present TCR beta chain was sequenced within a study of cytomegalovirus exposure and HLA in healthy donors. This CDR3 is built from 14 residues. V was clipped by 9 bases and J by 1 base, with 15 bases between them. Germline V gene data show CDR1 as LNHNV and CDR2 as YYDKDF (reference sequence). Points on this clone: Its matching antigen is unknown.

The PCR used 60 Vbeta and 13 Jbeta primers. Only in-frame clones appear in the TCRdb table, and some are missing; sequencing was by immunoSEQ multiplex PCR. The sample shows fewer than 200,000 clones, less than 75% of them seen only once. Study outcomes and limitations: Productive status was seen about 90% or about 30% of the time for most TCR beta V segments in an earlier analysis. When analyzed later, a missense DCLRE1C variant was found to be linked to TCR beta V- and J-gene trimming. Some highly shared sequence variants likely arose as a pipeline artifact. The analysis excluded some indistinguishable V segments, including TRBV6-2 and TRBV6-3.

Sequenced input: PBMCs. This TCR was sampled from a girl aged 10-17 years in good health and CMV-seronegative. V and J are TRBV15 and TRBJ1-1, with D perhaps matching TRBD1 (6 bases). Written as DNA, the CDR3 is TGTGCCACACAAGCGTCACAGGGGAACACTGAAGCTTTCTTT. Protein sequence: CATQASQGNTEAFF.